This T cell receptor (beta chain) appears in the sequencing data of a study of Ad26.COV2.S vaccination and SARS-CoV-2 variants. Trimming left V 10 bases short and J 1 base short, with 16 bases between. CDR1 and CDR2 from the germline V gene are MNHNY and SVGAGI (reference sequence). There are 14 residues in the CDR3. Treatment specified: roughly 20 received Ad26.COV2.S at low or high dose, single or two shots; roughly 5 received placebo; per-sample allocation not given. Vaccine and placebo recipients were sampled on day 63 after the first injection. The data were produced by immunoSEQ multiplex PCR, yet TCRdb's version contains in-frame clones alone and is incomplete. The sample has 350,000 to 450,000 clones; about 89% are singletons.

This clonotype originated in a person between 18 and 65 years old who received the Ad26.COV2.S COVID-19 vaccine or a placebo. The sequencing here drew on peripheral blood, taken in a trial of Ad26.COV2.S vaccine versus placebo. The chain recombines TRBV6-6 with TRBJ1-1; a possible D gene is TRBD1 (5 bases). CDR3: CANSMGPQNTEAFF. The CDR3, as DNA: TGTGCCAACTCGATGGGGCCTCAGAACACTGAAGCTTTCTTT.